This is a list of T cell receptor beta chains from one sample in a study of control samples from healthy donors and cancer patients. Profiled with immunoSEQ multiplex PCR; TCRdb holds only in-frame clones, not every one. The sample carries about 160,000 clones, 96% recorded once. Specimen: blood. Receptor source: a woman aged 25 to 39 in good health. The CDR3 runs from the conserved cysteine through the conserved F or W. The D gene is left open where the match is weak. A clone size is listed for some rows: how often the clone was seen (once, few, many), or a class if it is expanded.

abundance,v_gene,j_gene,d_gene,CDR3nt,CDR3aa
.,TRBV2,TRBJ1-1,.,TGTGCCAGCAGTGAGACCCGGCGGTACACTGAAGCTTTCTTT,CASSETRRYTEAFF
.,TRBV19,TRBJ2-2,.,TGTGCCAGTAGTCTCCAGAAGAACACCGGGGAGCTGTTTTTT,CASSLQKNTGELFF
.,TRBV4-1,TRBJ2-7,.,TGCGCCAGCAGCCAGGGGGGTTACGAGCAGTACTTC,CASSQGGYEQYF
.,TRBV3-1/TRBV3-2,TRBJ1-3,.,TGTGCCAGCAGCCAAGATAGGAGGGTCTCTGGAAACACCATATATTTT,CASSQDRRVSGNTIYF
.,TRBV7-9,TRBJ2-5,TRBD2,TGTGCCAGCAGCTTGGAGGGGCTAGCGGGTGGTGAGACCCAGTACTTC,CASSLEGLAGGETQYF
.,TRBV3-1/TRBV3-2,TRBJ2-1,.,TGTGCCAGCAGCCGACAGTACAATGAGCAGTTCTTC,CASSRQYNEQFF
once,TRBV20-1,TRBJ1-1,.,TGCAGTGCTAGTTCGCGGGTCAACACTGAAGCTTTCTTT,CSASSRVNTEAFF
.,TRBV4-2,TRBJ1-1,.,TGTGCCAGCAGCCAAGTTTTGGGGGCATTGGCCCTGAACACTGAAGCTTTCTTT,CASSQVLGALALNTEAFF
.,TRBV6-5,TRBJ1-3,TRBD1,TGTGCCAGCCGCGGGACAGGGAGAACTGGAAACACCATATATTTT,CASRGTGRTGNTIYF
.,TRBV9,TRBJ2-1,.,TGTGCCAGCAGCGCAAGTGGGAATGAGCAGTTCTTC,CASSASGNEQFF
.,TRBV18,TRBJ1-4,TRBD1,TGTGCCAGCTCACCCGCCGGGACAGCCGAAAAACTGTTTTTT,CASSPAGTAEKLFF